These 19 T cell receptor beta chains were sequenced from one sample in a study of shared clonotypes between healthy human individuals. Here immunoSEQ multiplex PCR was the method, and the copy in TCRdb shows in-frame clones only, minus some. The data hold around 1.4 million clones, with approximately 98.5% observed a single time. The sample comprised naive CD4+ T cells sorted from blood. Specified subset: CD45RA+ positively selected. Receptor source: a man aged 25-45 years in good health.

The V gene is TRBV5-1, the J gene TRBJ2-7; perhaps TRBD2 as D (5 bases). CDR1 and CDR2 (germline): SGHRS, YFSETQ. The CDR3 sequence is 18 residues long. V lost 0 bases and J 0 bases, leaving 19 bases between the germline ends. The CDR3 reads CASSLGSWSGRFSYEQYF. CDR3 bases: TGCGCCAGCAGCTTGGGATCCTGGAGCGGACGTTTCTCCTACGAGCAGTACTTC.

V is TRBV28 and J is TRBJ2-3; D call uncertain. Germline-derived CDR1 and CDR2 are MDHEN and SYDVKM. CDR3 length: 15 amino acids. V lost 3 bases and J 6 bases, leaving 16 bases between the germline ends. The CDR3 sequence: CASSFLWSPADTQYF. CDR3 nucleotide sequence: TGTGCCAGCAGTTTTCTCTGGTCCCCGGCCGATACGCAGTATTTT.

This chain links TRBV30 with TRBJ1-4; TRBD1 matches at 8 bases. V was clipped by 3 bases and J by 0 bases; unmatched bases: 9. The CDR3 has 17 amino acids. Germline-derived CDR1 and CDR2 are GTSNPN and SVGIG (reference sequence). CDR3 DNA: TGTGCCTGGAGCGCACGGGACAGGTTAACAACTAATGAAAAACTGTTTTTT. Its translation: CAWSARDRLTTNEKLFF. The variable domain in full, completed from reference TRBV30 and TRBJ1-4, reads SQTIHQWPATLVQPVGSPLSLECTVEGTSNPNLYWYRQAAGRGLQLLFYSVGIGQISSEVPQNLSASRPQDRQFILSSKKLLLSDSGFYLCAWSARDRLTTNEKLFFGSGTQLSVL.

The genes are TRBV27 and TRBJ2-7; D is unresolved. Germline V gene lookup returns CDR1 MNHEY and CDR2 SMNVEV (reference sequence). The germline V and J ends were trimmed by 8 bases and 0 bases, with 23 bases remaining between them. This CDR3 comprises 17 residues. CDR3 region: CASPTRTHGFSSYEQYF. CDR3 coding DNA: TGTGCCAGCCCTACCAGGACGCACGGATTCTCCTCCTACGAGCAGTACTTC.

The genes are TRBV9 and TRBJ2-3, with D unclear. Trimming took off 0 bases at V and 3 bases at J, with 11 bases between the two ends. In germline, CDR1 is SGDLS, CDR2 YYNGEE. The CDR3 sequence is 15 residues long. The CDR3 DNA follows: TGTGCCAGCAGCGTAGCTGTGACTCCGACAGATACGCAGTATTTT. It yields the protein CASSVAVTPTDTQYF.

The V and J genes are TRBV5-4 and TRBJ1-2; 8 bases line up with TRBD1. There are 15 residues in the CDR3. With 0 bases clipped from V and 2 bases from J, the junction kept 3 bases outside the gene matches. Germline V gene lookup returns CDR1 SGHNT and CDR2 YYREEE (reference sequence). CDR3 sequence reads: CASSLGSGGNYGYTF. CDR3 coding DNA: TGTGCCAGCAGCTTGGGTTCAGGGGGCAACTATGGCTACACCTTC.

The chain's CDR3 is CASSLDSDEQYF. The CDR3 DNA is TGTGCCAGTAGTCTGGACTCAGACGAGCAGTACTTC. The rearrangement joins TRBV19 to TRBJ2-7, with D perhaps TRBD2 (5 bases). V was cut by 5 bases and J by 5 bases, with 10 bases left in between. The CDR3 is 12 amino acids. CDR1 LNHDA and CDR2 SQIVND come from the germline V gene (reference sequence).

V is TRBV30 and J is TRBJ2-3; D is ambiguous. This CDR3 region has 11 residues. Germline-derived CDR1 and CDR2 are GTSNPN and SVGIG (reference sequence). The V end lost 1 base, the J end lost 3 bases, and 2 bases lay between the germline ends. The CDR3 coding sequence is TGTGCCTGGAGTGAAACAGATACGCAGTATTTT. Translation: CAWSETDTQYF.

Remarks on this clone: The same CDR3 arises from other DNA sequences in this sample as well. This chain joins TRBV7-2 and TRBJ2-3, with TRBD1 identical over 7 bases. Unmatched junction bases numbered 3, after V lost 3 bases and J lost 0 bases. This CDR3 has 15 residues. In germline, CDR1 is SGHTA, CDR2 FQGNSA. In nucleotides, the CDR3 is TGTGCCAGCAGCTTCGACAGGGTTAGCACAGATACGCAGTATTTT. Its translation is CASSFDRVSTDTQYF.

The chain carries TRBV10-1 and TRBJ2-2; D may be TRBD1 or TRBD2 (5 bases each). Trimming left V 4 bases short and J 0 bases short, with 9 bases between. Germline V gives CDR1 WNHNN, CDR2 SYGVQD (reference sequence). The CDR3 consists of 15 residues. The CDR3 reads CASSVRDANTGELFF. CDR3 nucleotide sequence: TGCGCCAGCAGTGTCCGGGACGCGAACACCGGGGAGCTGTTTTTT.

The chain links TRBV18 to TRBJ1-4; D is undetermined. The CDR3 covers 13 residues. Trimming took off 3 bases at V and 6 bases at J, with 8 bases between the two ends. CDR1 is KGHSH, CDR2 LQKENI, per germline. This CDR3 reads CASSPGIDEKLFF. In DNA form, the CDR3 reads TGTGCCAGCTCACCCGGGATAGATGAAAAACTGTTTTTT. Based on the CDR3 plus reference TRBV18 and TRBJ1-4, the full variable domain is NAGVMQNPRHLVRRRGQEARLRCSPMKGHSHVYWYRQLPEEGLKFMVYLQKENIIDESGMPKERFSAEFPKEGPSILRIQQVVRGDSAAYFCASSPGIDEKLFFGSGTQLSVL.

A note on this clone: Other nucleotide sequences in the sample specify the same CDR3. J is TRBJ2-7 and V is TRBV5-1, with 10 bases aligning to TRBD2. CDR3 size: 14 residues. Germline loops: CDR1 SGHRS, CDR2 YFSETQ. V dropped 0 bases and J dropped 5; count of bases not matched to a gene: 2. CDR3 amino acids: CASSLVAGGNEQYF. CDR3 DNA sequence: TGCGCCAGCAGCTTGGTAGCGGGAGGCAACGAGCAGTACTTC.

The chain recombines TRBV7-9 with TRBJ1-1; D uncertain. CDR3 length: 12 amino acids. CDR1 and CDR2 from the germline V gene are SEHNR and FQNEAQ (reference sequence). Trimming pared 5 bases from V and 9 bases from J, leaving 13 bases between. In DNA form, the CDR3 reads TGTGCCAGCAGCCGGAGGACCGATAAAGCTTTCTTT. This codes for CASSRRTDKAFF.

The J gene is TRBJ1-4, the V gene TRBV9; D may be TRBD1 (6 bases). The length of the CDR3 is 16 residues. V lost 4 bases and J 8 bases, leaving 21 bases between the germline ends. The germline V gene encodes CDR1 SGDLS and CDR2 YYNGEE. The CDR3 sequence is CASSTGLISGGEKLFF. The DNA of the CDR3 is TGTGCCAGCAGCACTGGACTAATTAGTGGGGGCGAAAAACTGTTTTTT.

In its sample, this clone was seen once. V is TRBV29-1 and J is TRBJ2-3, with 14 bases fitting TRBD2. Per germline, CDR1 SQVTM and CDR2 ANQGSEA. Losses at the gene ends were 7 bases for V and 2 bases for J; bases not matched to a gene: 14. There are 18 residues in the CDR3. The CDR3 loop reads CSAQGGLAGVQYTDTQYF. CDR3 DNA sequence: TGCAGCGCCCAGGGGGGACTAGCGGGGGTCCAGTACACAGATACGCAGTATTTT.

Points on this clone: Other DNA sequences in the same sample also yield this CDR3. The CDR3 protein is CASSPKGYEQYF. Written as DNA, the CDR3 is TGTGCCAGCTCACCGAAGGGCTACGAGCAGTACTTC. This chain connects TRBV18 to TRBJ2-7; D is ambiguous. Germline loops: CDR1 KGHSH, CDR2 LQKENI. The CDR3 sequence is 12 residues long. Trimming cost V 3 bases and J 3 bases, with 6 bases left between them.

To note about this clone: At one of its ends the junction is not consistent with the germline gene, which may arise from a read error. The rearrangement uses TRBV7-7 and TRBJ2-5; TRBD1 agrees at 8 bases. The CDR3 runs 15 residues. The V gene's germline CDR1 is SSHAT and CDR2 FNYEAQ (reference sequence). The CDR3 region is CASSLARTGYETQYF. CDR3 DNA: TGTGCTAGCAGCTTAGCCCGGACAGGGTATGAGACCCAGTACTTC. The entire variable domain, with the rest obtained from reference TRBV7-7 and TRBJ2-5, is as follows: GAGVSQSPRYKVTKRGQDVTLRCDPISSHATLYWYQQALGQGPEFLTYFNYEAQPDKSGLPSDRFSAERPEGSISTLTIQRTEQRDSAMYRCASSLARTGYETQYFGPGTRLLVL.

V usage is TRBV2 and J usage is TRBJ1-4; TRBD1 aligns across 7 bases. Germline V CDR1 and CDR2: SNHLY, FYNNEI. V was pared by 10 bases and J by 4 bases, with 6 bases of the junction left unmatched. The CDR3 has 13 residues. The CDR3 nucleotides are TGTGCCATCTCGACAGGGCTTAATGAAAAACTGTTTTTT. Its protein is CAISTGLNEKLFF.

This chain joins TRBV15 and TRBJ1-2; D unclear. Trimming took 3 bases from V and 0 from J, leaving 8 bases between them. Germline CDR1 is LNHNV and CDR2 is YYDKDF (reference sequence). CDR3 length: 14 amino acids. This CDR3 is CATSSTGTNYGYTF. The CDR3 nucleotides are TGTGCCACCAGCAGTACCGGGACTAACTATGGCTACACCTTC. The full variable domain, with the rest looked up from reference TRBV15 and TRBJ1-2, is DAMVIQNPRYQVTQFGKPVTLSCSQTLNHNVMYWYQQKSSQAPKLLFHYYDKDFNNEADTPDNFQSRRPNTSFCFLDIRSPGLGDTAMYLCATSSTGTNYGYTFGSGTRLTVV.